This T cell receptor (beta chain) was identified in a study of blood T cell repertoires in COVID-19. This CDR3 has 12 residues. CDR1 is SSHAT, CDR2 FNYEAQ, per germline (reference sequence). TCRdb's copy holds only in-frame clones and misses some; the assay was immunoSEQ multiplex PCR. The table has around 260,000 clones, 75% to 95% seen once; the top ten hold about 2.5%. In regard to this clone: The junction differs from germline at one of its ends, possibly a read error.

The TCR originated in a person aged 18 to 29 with COVID-19, enrolled during active disease. Input material: peripheral blood. The genes are TRBV7-7 and TRBJ2-5; D perhaps matches TRBD1 (6 bases). DNA for the CDR3: TGTGCTAGCAGCTTAAAAGGGGGGACCCAGTACTTC. It yields the protein CASSLKGGTQYF.